The 27 T cell receptor beta chains below come from one sample, sequenced in a study of T cell responses to AZD1222 COVID-19 vaccine. This table comes from immunoSEQ multiplex PCR, and its TCRdb copy is limited to in-frame clones, with some not included. The data hold over 100,000 clones, with 80% to 90% observed a single time. The input for sequencing was peripheral blood, taken on day 0 of AZD1222 vaccination. These receptors all come from an adult in good health.

The rearrangement joins TRBV11-3 to TRBJ2-7; the match to TRBD1 covers 8 bases. CDR1 is SGHNT, CDR2 YENEEA, per germline. This CDR3 spans 14 amino acids. J was trimmed by 4 bases and V by 1 base; bases with no gene match: 3. This chain's CDR3 is CASSLGQGAYEQYF. For the CDR3, the DNA is TGTGCCAGCAGCTTAGGCCAGGGGGCATACGAGCAGTACTTC.

V gene TRBV27 combines with J gene TRBJ1-5; TRBD1 matches 9 bases. Per the germline V gene, CDR1 is MNHEY and CDR2 is SMNVEV (reference sequence). There are 14 residues in the CDR3. J gave up 4 bases and V 4 bases, and 2 bases lay outside the gene matches. The CDR3 region has the DNA TGTGCCAGCAGTTCGGACAGGGGTAATCAGCCCCAGCATTTT. Its protein product is CASSSDRGNQPQHF.

The chain couples TRBV7-9 to TRBJ1-1; 8 positions agree with TRBD1. Trimming took 4 bases from V and 4 from J; bases not matched to a gene: 5. The CDR3 extends over 14 amino acids. Per germline, CDR1 SEHNR and CDR2 FQNEAQ (reference sequence). DNA of the CDR3: TGTGCCAGCAGCTCACAACAGGGGGGCACTGAAGCTTTCTTT. Translating it yields CASSSQQGGTEAFF.

This chain links TRBV5-1 with TRBJ2-2; possible D gene TRBD1, 6 bases. This CDR3 contains 15 residues. Germline V gene lookup returns CDR1 SGHRS and CDR2 YFSETQ. V lost 3 bases to trimming and J lost 1 base, with 10 bases between them. DNA for the CDR3: TGCGCCAGCAGCTCCCAGGGGATGAACACCGGGGAGCTGTTTTTT. Translation: CASSSQGMNTGELFF.

As for this clone: Other nucleotide sequences in the sample specify the same CDR3. The chain uses TRBV7-3 and TRBJ2-2; D gene uncertain. The CDR3 is 15 amino acids. V lost 2 bases, J lost 0 bases, and 7 bases lay in between. The V gene's germline CDR1 is SGHTA and CDR2 FQGTGA. The CDR3 sequence: CASSLGSANTGELFF. For the CDR3, the DNA is TGTGCCAGCAGCTTAGGTTCGGCGAACACCGGGGAGCTGTTTTTT.

The chain is built from TRBV29-1 and TRBJ2-1; D perhaps matches TRBD2 (5 bases). The CDR3 consists of 14 residues. Germline CDR1 SQVTM, CDR2 ANQGSEA. Trimming took 4 bases from V and 0 from J, leaving 10 bases between them. The DNA of the CDR3 is TGCAGCGTTGTGTTAACTAGCTCCTACAATGAGCAGTTCTTC. It is translated as CSVVLTSSYNEQFF.

The chain couples TRBV28 to TRBJ2-2; the D is unclear. CDR1 and CDR2 from the germline V gene are MDHEN and SYDVKM. The CDR3 spans 15 residues. Trimming removed 4 bases from V and 0 bases from J, with 9 bases in between. CDR3 protein: CASSSQVANTGELFF. In DNA form, the CDR3 reads TGTGCCAGCAGTTCCCAGGTCGCGAACACCGGGGAGCTGTTTTTT.

The chain uses TRBV9 and TRBJ1-1; D gene uncertain. The V gene lost 4 bases and the J gene lost 3 bases, with 13 bases spanning the gap. Germline values: CDR1 SGDLS, CDR2 YYNGEE. This CDR3 comprises 14 residues. CDR3 sequence (DNA): TGTGCCAGCAGCCCACTGGGGAGGTACACTGAAGCTTTCTTT. This sequence encodes CASSPLGRYTEAFF. Together with reference TRBV9 and TRBJ1-1, the CDR3 gives the full variable domain: DSGVTQTPKHLITATGQRVTLRCSPRSGDLSVYWYQQSLDQGLQFLIQYYNGEERAKGNILERFSAQQFPDLHSELNLSSLELGDSALYFCASSPLGRYTEAFFGQGTRLTVV.

The chain has TRBV5-1 and TRBJ1-1; 11 bases map to TRBD1. This CDR3 is 17 amino acids long. In germline, CDR1 is SGHRS, CDR2 YFSETQ. J lost 1 base, V lost 2 bases, and 7 bases had no gene match. This chain's CDR3 is CASSFRGQGAGNTEAFF. DNA of the CDR3: TGCGCCAGCAGCTTTCGAGGACAGGGGGCCGGGAACACTGAAGCTTTCTTT. Combining the CDR3 with reference TRBV5-1 and TRBJ1-1 gives the whole variable domain KAGVTQTPRYLIKTRGQQVTLSCSPISGHRSVSWYQQTPGQGLQFLFEYFSETQRNKGNFPGRFSGRQFSNSRSEMNVSTLELGDSALYLCASSFRGQGAGNTEAFFGQGTRLTVV.

A single count supports this clone. The gene calls are TRBV5-1 and TRBJ2-1, with TRBD1 identical over 7 bases. V lost 6 bases to trimming and J lost 0 bases; unmatched junction nucleotides: 6. This CDR3 has 15 residues. Germline values: CDR1 SGHRS, CDR2 YFSETQ. The CDR3 DNA reads TGCGCCAGCAATGACAGGGTCAGCTCCTACAATGAGCAGTTCTTC. This encodes CASNDRVSSYNEQFF.

The V gene is TRBV29-1, the J gene TRBJ1-2, with 10 bases aligning to TRBD1. V shed 5 bases, J shed 7 bases, and the junction held 13 bases outside the gene matches. The CDR3 runs 15 residues. The V gene's germline CDR1 is SQVTM and CDR2 ANQGSEA. The CDR3 loop is CSVPRDRGSQTGYTF. The CDR3 DNA reads TGCAGCGTTCCCCGGGACAGGGGATCTCAAACTGGCTACACCTTC.

This clone was observed a few times. The V and J genes are TRBV5-4 and TRBJ1-2; D is possibly TRBD1 (5 bases). This CDR3 contains 15 residues. Germline CDR1 SGHNT, CDR2 YYREEE (reference sequence). Between the trimmed V and J ends, which lost 6 bases and 0 bases, there was a span of 15 bases. CDR3 bases: TGTGCCAGCACCCCGGACACGTTAGCTAACTATGGCTACACCTTC. Amino acid sequence: CASTPDTLANYGYTF.

The genes are TRBV9 and TRBJ1-6; 8 positions match TRBD1. J was trimmed by 9 bases and V by 3 bases; bases with no gene match: 8. The germline V gene encodes CDR1 SGDLS and CDR2 YYNGEE. The CDR3 runs 15 residues. CDR3: CASSARTGLSSPLHF. The CDR3 nucleotides are TGTGCCAGCAGCGCCCGGACAGGGTTAAGTTCACCCCTCCACTTT. Using reference TRBV9 and TRBJ1-6 for the parts outside the CDR3, the full variable domain is DSGVTQTPKHLITATGQRVTLRCSPRSGDLSVYWYQQSLDQGLQFLIQYYNGEERAKGNILERFSAQQFPDLHSELNLSSLELGDSALYFCASSARTGLSSPLHFGNGTRLTVT.

The chain carries TRBV9 and TRBJ2-1; 8 bases align to TRBD2. Germline V gives CDR1 SGDLS, CDR2 YYNGEE. The trim removed 3 bases at V and 2 bases at J, leaving 7 bases unmatched. The CDR3 runs 16 residues. The CDR3 DNA sequence: TGTGCCAGCAGCGCCCAGCGGGAGTTGACCTACAATGAGCAGTTCTTC. Translation: CASSAQRELTYNEQFF. Based on the CDR3 plus reference TRBV9 and TRBJ2-1, the full variable domain is DSGVTQTPKHLITATGQRVTLRCSPRSGDLSVYWYQQSLDQGLQFLIQYYNGEERAKGNILERFSAQQFPDLHSELNLSSLELGDSALYFCASSAQRELTYNEQFFGPGTRLTVL.

V gene TRBV5-1 combines with J gene TRBJ1-1; possibly TRBD1 for D (6 bases). V was clipped by 1 base and J by 1 base, with 8 bases between them. The V gene's germline CDR1 is SGHRS and CDR2 YFSETQ. The CDR3 runs to 14 residues. The CDR3 reads CASSLWDTNTEAFF. The CDR3 DNA follows: TGCGCCAGCAGCTTGTGGGACACGAACACTGAAGCTTTCTTT.

The chain couples TRBV11-2 to TRBJ2-7; TRBD2 matches 13 bases. CDR1 and CDR2 from the germline V gene are SGHAT and FQNNGV. V lost 3 bases, J lost 3 bases, and 2 bases stayed unmatched. The CDR3 extends over 15 amino acids. The CDR3 region is CASSFGLAGVYEQYF. The CDR3 region has the DNA TGTGCCAGCAGCTTTGGACTAGCGGGAGTCTACGAGCAGTACTTC.

The CDR3 spells CASSGGTGPSGNTIYF. CDR3 nucleotide sequence: TGCGCCAGCAGCGGGGGGACAGGGCCCTCTGGAAACACCATATATTTT. V usage is TRBV5-1 and J usage is TRBJ1-3; TRBD1 aligns across 9 bases. Germline CDR1 reads SGHRS; CDR2 reads YFSETQ. V lost 4 bases to trimming and J lost 0 bases; unmatched junction nucleotides: 5. The CDR3 is 16 residues long.

The rearrangement links TRBV5-8 to TRBJ2-3; D remains ambiguous. The CDR3 sequence is 14 residues long. V gave up 1 base and J gave up 2 bases, with 8 bases separating them. Germline loops: CDR1 SGHTS, CDR2 YDEGEE. The CDR3 here is CASSLRTFTDTQYF. CDR3 in DNA: TGTGCCAGCAGCTTGCGTACATTCACAGATACGCAGTATTTT.

This clone has only a few counts. The V gene is TRBV3-1 (or the pseudogene TRBV3-2), the J gene TRBJ2-1, with a tentative D call TRBD2 (5 bases). The CDR3 spans 14 residues. CDR1 LGHDT and CDR2 YNNKEL come from the germline V gene (reference sequence). Between the trimmed V and J ends, which lost 2 bases and 12 bases, there was a span of 17 bases. CDR3 sequence (DNA): TGTGCCAGCAGCCAACCCCGGGGTGGAATTGGGCAGTTCTTC. Protein sequence: CASSQPRGGIGQFF.

The chain is built from TRBV10-3 and TRBJ2-2; TRBD1 agrees at 9 bases. The length of the CDR3 is 15 residues. Germline V gene data show CDR1 as ENHRY and CDR2 as SYGVKD. V was pared by 5 bases and J by 6 bases, with 7 bases of the junction left unmatched. The CDR3 bases are TGTGCCATCAGTAGCCCGGGACAGGGTGCCGGGGAGCTGTTTTTT. This sequence encodes CAISSPGQGAGELFF.

The V call is TRBV5-1, the J call TRBJ1-3, with 7 bases identical to TRBD1. From germline, CDR1 is SGHRS and CDR2 YFSETQ. With V trimmed by 5 bases and J by 2 bases, 10 bases remained unmatched. The CDR3 runs to 16 residues. CDR3 nucleotide sequence: TGCGCCAGCAGAAGTACCACAGGGGTGGCTGGAAACACCATATATTTT. It yields the protein CASRSTTGVAGNTIYF.

This clone was detected a few times. The gene calls are TRBV2 and TRBJ1-1; D unresolved. The length of the CDR3 is 11 residues. The V and J ends lost 1 base and 10 bases respectively, with 7 bases between them. Germline CDR1 reads SNHLY; CDR2 reads FYNNEI. The CDR3 DNA reads as TGTGCCAGCAGTGAAGTTCCCTTAGCTTTCTTT. This sequence encodes CASSEVPLAFF. The full variable domain, rest sourced from reference TRBV2 and TRBJ1-1, is EPEVTQTPSHQVTQMGQEVILRCVPISNHLYFYWYRQILGQKVEFLVSFYNNEISEKSEIFDDQFSVERPDGSNFTLKIRSTKLEDSAMYFCASSEVPLAFFGQGTRLTVV.

The chain combines TRBV7-2 with TRBJ1-6, with a possible D match to TRBD1 (6 bases). Trimming shortened V by 5 bases and J by 10 bases, and 15 bases separated the two germline ends. The CDR3 sequence is 14 residues long. CDR1 and CDR2 from the germline V gene are SGHTA and FQGNSA. The CDR3 bases are TGTGCCAGCAGCCCCCAGCCAGGGGTATCACCCCTCCACTTT. Its translation is CASSPQPGVSPLHF.

The rearrangement uses TRBV2 and TRBJ1-2, with 7 bases that match TRBD1. V was clipped by 1 base and J by 4 bases; unmatched bases: 6. In germline, CDR1 is SNHLY, CDR2 FYNNEI. The CDR3 totals 15 residues. The chain's CDR3 is CASSEGPGGPYGYTF. CDR3 bases: TGTGCCAGCAGTGAAGGACCAGGGGGACCCTATGGCTACACCTTC.

This clone was seen a single time. The chain employs TRBV5-8 and TRBJ2-1, with TRBD2 identical over 7 bases. The germline V gene has CDR1 SGHTS and CDR2 YDEGEE. V was pared by 4 bases and J by 12 bases, with 16 bases of the junction left unmatched. The CDR3 has 15 residues. CDR3 DNA: TGTGCCAGCAGCCGGGACGGCGGGAGAGGTTGGTGGCAGTTCTTC. Its translation is CASSRDGGRGWWQFF.

The genes are TRBV12-3 or TRBV12-4 and TRBJ1-2, with 10 bases identical to TRBD1. The CDR3 length is 13 residues. The V segment lost 7 bases and the J segment 4 bases; nucleotides outside the gene matches: 3. CDR3 nucleotides: TGTGCCAGCACCGGGGACAGGGGCTATGGCTACACCTTC. Encoded protein: CASTGDRGYGYTF.

The V and J genes are TRBV3-1 (or the pseudogene TRBV3-2) and TRBJ2-7; D call uncertain. CDR1 LGHDT and CDR2 YNNKEL come from the germline V gene (reference sequence). The CDR3 extends over 14 amino acids. V was pared by 0 bases and J by 6 bases, with 12 bases between. CDR3 region: CASSQDPLPIEQYF. The CDR3 nucleotides read TGTGCCAGCAGCCAAGATCCCCTCCCCATCGAGCAGTACTTC.